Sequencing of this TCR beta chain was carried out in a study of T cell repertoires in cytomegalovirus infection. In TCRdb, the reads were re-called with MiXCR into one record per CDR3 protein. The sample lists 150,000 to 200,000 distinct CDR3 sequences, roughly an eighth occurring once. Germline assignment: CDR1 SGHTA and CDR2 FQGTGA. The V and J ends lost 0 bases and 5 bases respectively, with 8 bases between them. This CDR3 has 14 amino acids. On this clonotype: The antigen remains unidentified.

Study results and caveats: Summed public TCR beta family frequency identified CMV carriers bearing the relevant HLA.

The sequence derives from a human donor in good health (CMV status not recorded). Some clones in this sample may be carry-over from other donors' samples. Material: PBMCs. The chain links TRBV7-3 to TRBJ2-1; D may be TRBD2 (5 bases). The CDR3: CASSLTGINNEQFF. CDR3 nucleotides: TGTGCCAGCAGCTTAACCGGGATTAACAATGAGCAGTTCTTC. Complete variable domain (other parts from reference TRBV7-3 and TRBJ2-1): GAGVSQTPSNKVTEKGKYVELRCDPISGHTALYWYRQSLGQGPEFLIYFQGTGAADDSGLPNDRFFAVRPEGSVSTLKIQRTERGDSAVYLCASSLTGINNEQFFGPGTRLTVL.